A selection of T cell receptor beta chains follows, all from one sample in a study of technical replicates of blood from several donors. TCRdb keeps only in-frame clones here, not all; method: immunoSEQ multiplex PCR. Seen here are over 55,000 clones, around 87% observed once, and the top ten hold around 5.2%. The sequenced material came from PBMCs. All receptors derive from a human donor in good health. Some clones in this sample may be carry-over from other donors' samples. Both conserved end residues are part of each CDR3. D genes are given only for firm matches. Clone size, where shown, is once, few, many, or a class for clones that have expanded.

>TRBV5-1|.|TRBJ2-6|.
TGCGCCAGCAAGCTGGTTGCCTCTGGGGCCAACGTCCTGACTTTC
CASKLVASGANVLTF
>TRBV5-4|.|TRBJ1-2|.
TGTGCCAGCAGCTTGCCGGGCCCGGCAGGGGAGGGCTACACCTTC
CASSLPGPAGEGYTF
>TRBV7-3|.|TRBJ2-1|TRBD2
TGTGCCAGCAGCCCGAAACCAGCGGGAATTAGCAATGAGCAGTTCTTC
CASSPKPAGISNEQFF
>TRBV18|.|TRBJ2-3|TRBD2
TGTGCCAGCTCCCTCGGCGGGAGGGCCCCAGATACGCAGTATTTT
CASSLGGRAPDTQYF
>TRBV4-3|.|TRBJ1-1|.
TGCGCCAGCAGCCAAGATAGCGGGGATGGCACTGAAGCTTTCTTT
CASSQDSGDGTEAFF
>TRBV9|.|TRBJ2-7|TRBD2
TGTGCCAGCAGCGTAGCTAGCGGGGCCAGCTCCTACGAGCAGTACTTC
CASSVASGASSYEQYF
>TRBV11-2|once|TRBJ2-1|TRBD2
TGTGCCAGCAGCTTGACGGGACTAGCGAACAATGAGCAGTTCTTC
CASSLTGLANNEQFF
>TRBV7-3|few|TRBJ1-6|.
TGTGCCAGCAGCTCCGGGACAATCGGATCACCCCTCCACTTT
CASSSGTIGSPLHF
>TRBV7-9|.|TRBJ2-1|TRBD2
TGTGCCAGCAGCATGACTAGCGGGGGTGAAAGGGGGAATGAGCAGTTCTTC
CASSMTSGGERGNEQFF
>TRBV7-2|.|TRBJ1-2|.
TGTGCCAGCAGCTCCTCTCTATTACGGGGCTACACCTTC
CASSSSLLRGYTF
>TRBV5-1|.|TRBJ2-1|TRBD1
TGCGCCAGCAGCCGGGACAGCCCCATCAATGAGCAGTTCTTC
CASSRDSPINEQFF
>TRBV4-3|.|TRBJ1-4|.
TGCGCCAGCAGCCAAGCAATTACTGGCCAGGGGGAAAAACTGTTTTTT
CASSQAITGQGEKLFF
>TRBV7-2|.|TRBJ2-5|.
TGTGCCAGCAGCCAAACGGGGGAGACCCAGTACTTC
CASSQTGETQYF
>TRBV18|.|TRBJ1-6|TRBD1
TGTGCCAGCTCATCGGACAGGGATTCACCCCTCCACTTT
CASSSDRDSPLHF